Listed below are T cell receptor beta chains from one sample, sequenced in a study of blood T cell repertoires in COVID-19. Produced via immunoSEQ multiplex PCR; TCRdb's table is partial and in-frame only. Of about 220,000 clones listed, roughly nine tenths are singletons. Source material: peripheral blood. All receptors come from a man aged 35-49 years with acute or convalescent COVID-19. Both conserved end residues are part of each CDR3. A D gene is named only where the DNA matches it firmly. Clone size is stated in some rows and not others, as once, few, many or a class when expanded.

size	length	D	V	J	DNA	CDR3
NA	15	NA	TRBV25-1	TRBJ1-4	TGTGCCAGCAGTGAATATCCAGGGGAAGGTGAAAAACTGTTTTTT	CASSEYPGEGEKLFF
NA	14	NA	TRBV28	TRBJ2-5	TGTGCCAGCAGTTTATTTGGGGGGAAAGAGACCCAGTACTTC	CASSLFGGKETQYF
NA	13	TRBD1	TRBV6-5	TRBJ2-1	TGTGCCAGCAGACCGGGACAGGGCGATGAGCAGTTCTTC	CASRPGQGDEQFF
NA	13	NA	TRBV19	TRBJ2-6	TGTGCCAGTACCGTCTCTGGGGCCAACGTCCTGACTTTC	CASTVSGANVLTF
NA	14	TRBD1	TRBV11-1	TRBJ1-2	TGTGCCAGCAGCGTAGGACAGGGAGCGGTTGGCTACACCTTC	CASSVGQGAVGYTF
NA	15	NA	TRBV19	TRBJ2-7	TGTGCCAGTAGTTCCCCCGGGACATTGACCTACGAGCAGTACTTC	CASSSPGTLTYEQYF
NA	17	NA	TRBV9	TRBJ1-6	TGTGCCAGCAGCGTAGTGGGCGAGTTATCCTATAATTCACCCCTCCACTTT	CASSVVGELSYNSPLHF
NA	19	TRBD1	TRBV19	TRBJ1-2	TGTGCCAGTAGTACGACTACTGGGACAGGGAGGGTTACCAACTATGGCTACACCTTC	CASSTTTGTGRVTNYGYTF
NA	13	NA	TRBV3-1/TRBV3-2	TRBJ1-1	TGTGCCAGCAGCCTCTCGGGGGACACTGAAGCTTTCTTT	CASSLSGDTEAFF
NA	15	TRBD2	TRBV9	TRBJ2-1	TGTGCCAGCAGCCCCCTCGGGACTAGCGGGCCGACTGAGTTCTTC	CASSPLGTSGPTEFF
once	15	NA	TRBV28	TRBJ1-1	TGTGCCAGCAGCCCAGGCAGGGCCTTGAACACTGAAGCTTTCTTT	CASSPGRALNTEAFF
NA	13	NA	TRBV7-2	TRBJ2-1	TGTGCCAGCAGCTTAACCAGGGTTGATGAGCAGTTCTTC	CASSLTRVDEQFF
NA	16	NA	TRBV6-6	TRBJ1-5	TGTGCCAGCAGTTACGGGGCAGGAAGTAGCAATCAGCCCCAGCATTTT	CASSYGAGSSNQPQHF
NA	15	NA	TRBV6-1	TRBJ1-2	TGTGCCAGCAGTGAAAGGCAGACTAACCCCTATGGCTACACCTTC	CASSERQTNPYGYTF
NA	11	NA	TRBV18	TRBJ1-1	TGTGCCAGCTCACCACTCCACATGGCTTTCTTT	CASSPLHMAFF